The 14 T cell receptor beta chains presented below share a single source sample, sequenced in a study of blood T cell repertoires in COVID-19. Here immunoSEQ multiplex PCR was the method, and the copy in TCRdb shows in-frame clones only, minus some. The data show 95,000 to 150,000 clones, with 75% to 85% seen just once and approximately 4.2% held by the top ten. Material: peripheral blood. Source of these receptors: a woman over 75 with acute or convalescent COVID-19.

The chain joins TRBV30 to TRBJ1-4; no definite D call. CDR1 GTSNPN and CDR2 SVGIG come from the germline V gene (reference sequence). The CDR3 is 14 residues long. Trimming left V 5 bases short and J 2 bases short, with 12 bases between. The CDR3 spells CAWGAQRTNEKLFF. The DNA of the CDR3 is TGTGCCTGGGGAGCCCAGAGGACTAATGAAAAACTGTTTTTT.

The chain carries TRBV6-5 and TRBJ1-1; no clear D gene. Between the trimmed V and J ends, which lost 4 bases and 6 bases, there was a span of 15 bases. The CDR3 is made up of 14 amino acids. Germline CDR1 MNHEY, CDR2 SVGAGI. DNA for the CDR3: TGTGCCAGCAGTTCGCTCCTCGAGGGATCTGAAGCTTTCTTT. Its protein product is CASSSLLEGSEAFF.

This chain uses TRBV9 with TRBJ2-1, with TRBD2 identical over 10 bases. With V trimmed by 3 bases and J by 6 bases, 9 bases remained unmatched. This CDR3 has 16 amino acids. Germline V CDR1 and CDR2: SGDLS, YYNGEE. The CDR3 is CASSALGLALPNEQFF. CDR3 coding DNA: TGTGCCAGCAGCGCCTTGGGACTAGCGCTTCCCAATGAGCAGTTCTTC. Based on the CDR3 plus reference TRBV9 and TRBJ2-1, the full variable domain is DSGVTQTPKHLITATGQRVTLRCSPRSGDLSVYWYQQSLDQGLQFLIQYYNGEERAKGNILERFSAQQFPDLHSELNLSSLELGDSALYFCASSALGLALPNEQFFGPGTRLTVL.

This sequence joins TRBV5-1 and TRBJ1-1; D gene unclear. Germline CDR1 reads SGHRS; CDR2 reads YFSETQ. Deletions cut 0 bases from V and 6 bases from J, with 9 bases between. The CDR3 is 13 amino acids. The CDR3 is CASSLDGLAEAFF. CDR3 coding DNA: TGCGCCAGCAGCTTGGATGGGCTCGCTGAAGCTTTCTTT. The whole variable domain, filled in from reference TRBV5-1 and TRBJ1-1, reads KAGVTQTPRYLIKTRGQQVTLSCSPISGHRSVSWYQQTPGQGLQFLFEYFSETQRNKGNFPGRFSGRQFSNSRSEMNVSTLELGDSALYLCASSLDGLAEAFFGQGTRLTVV.

The chain has TRBV19 and TRBJ1-2, with 8 positions matching TRBD1. Germline V gene data show CDR1 as LNHDA and CDR2 as SQIVND (reference sequence). This CDR3 region has 13 residues. Trimming at V came to 3 bases and at J to 6 bases, leaving 3 bases not matched to a gene. The CDR3 region is CASSIGQGDGYTF. CDR3 sequence (DNA): TGTGCCAGTAGTATCGGACAGGGTGATGGCTACACCTTC.

This clone was counted a single time. This chain connects TRBV9 to TRBJ2-3; a weak D match, TRBD2 (6 bases). The CDR3 sequence is 15 residues long. The germline V gene has CDR1 SGDLS and CDR2 YYNGEE. Trimming cost V 0 bases and J 0 bases, with 8 bases left between them. CDR3 bases: TGTGCCAGCAGCGTAGGAGCGGGCAGCACAGATACGCAGTATTTT. It encodes CASSVGAGSTDTQYF.

With respect to this clone: Other DNA variants within this sample encode the same CDR3. The chain's CDR3 is CASSQEIGQPQHF. CDR3 bases: TGCGCCAGCAGCCAAGAGATCGGTCAGCCCCAGCATTTT. The V call is TRBV4-3, the J call TRBJ1-5; D not certain. V shed 0 bases and J shed 6 bases, with 6 bases lying between them. Germline V lookup: CDR1 LGHNA, CDR2 YSLEER. This CDR3 region has 13 residues.

This clone was recorded a few times. The chain combines TRBV6-1 with TRBJ2-3; 8 bases map to TRBD1. This CDR3 has 18 residues. After removal of 4 bases from V and 0 bases from J, the junction contained 12 bases not matched to a gene. Per the germline V gene, CDR1 is MNHNS and CDR2 is SASEGT. CDR3 coding DNA: TGTGCCAGCAGTGCCTCAGGGGGCCATTCGTTTAGCACAGATACGCAGTATTTT. Protein product: CASSASGGHSFSTDTQYF.

J is TRBJ2-1 and V is TRBV9; TRBD2 is a possible D gene (5 bases). V was trimmed by 0 bases and J by 9 bases, leaving 13 bases between them. Germline values: CDR1 SGDLS, CDR2 YYNGEE. This CDR3 comprises 14 residues. CDR3 sequence reads: CASSVDGMKGEQFF. The CDR3 region has the DNA TGTGCCAGCAGCGTAGACGGGATGAAAGGTGAGCAGTTCTTC.

The V call is TRBV18, the J call TRBJ1-1; 9 bases line up with TRBD1. The CDR3 is made up of 18 amino acids. V gave up 0 bases and J gave up 0 bases; unmatched junction bases: 8. Germline V lookup: CDR1 KGHSH, CDR2 LQKENI. Here the CDR3 reads CASSPPTGGPTVNTEAFF. The CDR3 DNA reads TGTGCCAGCTCACCACCGACAGGGGGACCTACGGTGAACACTGAAGCTTTCTTT. Looking up the rest from reference TRBV18 and TRBJ1-1 gives the full variable domain: NAGVMQNPRHLVRRRGQEARLRCSPMKGHSHVYWYRQLPEEGLKFMVYLQKENIIDESGMPKERFSAEFPKEGPSILRIQQVVRGDSAAYFCASSPPTGGPTVNTEAFFGQGTRLTVV.

The chain carries TRBV4-2 and TRBJ1-1, with D possibly being TRBD1 (5 bases). V was pared by 4 bases and J by 4 bases, with 22 bases between. CDR3 length equals 17 residues. The V gene's germline CDR1 is LGHNA and CDR2 YNFKEQ. The CDR3 loop is CASSRRETATWVTEAFF. The CDR3 DNA follows: TGTGCCAGCAGCCGTCGGGAGACAGCCACGTGGGTCACTGAAGCTTTCTTT.

The genes are TRBV2 and TRBJ1-1; the D is unclear. The CDR3 is 13 amino acids. Germline V gene data show CDR1 as SNHLY and CDR2 as FYNNEI. V lost 2 bases, J lost 4 bases, and 8 bases lay in between. The CDR3 nucleotides read TGTGCCAGCAGTGAAAGGGAGGGCACTGAAGCTTTCTTT. Its translation is CASSEREGTEAFF.

The J gene is TRBJ1-4, the V gene TRBV4-2; D ambiguous. Germline values: CDR1 LGHNA, CDR2 YNFKEQ. The CDR3 runs to 15 residues. With 1 base removed from V and 8 bases from J, the gap between germline ends came to 14 bases. The CDR3 nucleotides are TGTGCCAGCAGCCAAGTGGAGGGAGGGAACGAAAAACTGTTTTTT. This sequence encodes CASSQVEGGNEKLFF.

The rearrangement joins TRBV7-2 to TRBJ2-1; 9 nucleotides align to TRBD2. The CDR3 has 16 residues. Per the germline V gene, CDR1 is SGHTA and CDR2 is FQGNSA. The junction had 8 bases not matched to a gene; V was cut back by 2 bases and J by 6 bases. CDR3: CASSLRGAGGFNEQFF. CDR3 DNA: TGTGCCAGCAGCTTAAGGGGAGCGGGAGGATTCAATGAGCAGTTCTTC.